This T cell receptor (beta chain) stems from a study of T cell responses to AZD1222 COVID-19 vaccine. On this clone itself: The antigen is undetermined.

V gave up 4 bases and J gave up 2 bases, with 8 bases separating them. The CDR3 has 13 amino acids. Per germline, CDR1 LGHDT and CDR2 YNNKEL (reference sequence). Clones were read by immunoSEQ multiplex PCR, and TCRdb kept only the in-frame ones, dropping some. This table has 85,000 to 110,000 clones, over 75% appearing once. Study-wide results and caveats: White British people made up most donors, females outnumbered males, and clonal diversity was possibly underestimated.

The clonotype was recovered from an adult in good health. The genes are TRBV3-1 (or the pseudogene TRBV3-2) and TRBJ1-2; D is unresolved. The specimen comprised peripheral blood, sampled on day 0 of AZD1222 vaccination. The DNA for the CDR3 is TGTGCCAGCAGCCCAAGGGCGAACTATGGCTACACCTTC. Its translation: CASSPRANYGYTF.